Shown below are 29 T cell receptor beta chains from a single sample sequenced in a study of blood T cell repertoires in COVID-19 (dated by TCRdb to 2019 to 2021). Receptor amplification or capture employed the immunoSEQ multiplex PCR assay. Drawn from immuneACCESS, this table holds only the in-frame rearrangements with V and J called that TCRdb kept. Clones are partly lost; checked studies trace under half to an unresolved V gene and leave the rest unexplained. This sample is represented by tens of thousands of clones; 85% to 90% of them were singletons. Around 9.9% of the sample is held by the ten biggest clonotypes. The material sequenced was peripheral blood. These receptors all stem from a man between 65 and 80 years old with active or convalescent COVID-19.

The chain uses TRBV6-4 and TRBJ1-1; D is uncertain. CDR1 is MRHNA, CDR2 SNTAGT, per germline. CDR3 length: 13 residues. V lost 2 bases, J lost 2 bases, and 6 bases lay in between. The CDR3 DNA reads TGTGCCAGCAGTGACGGCAGAAACACTGAAGCTTTCTTT. Translated: CASSDGRNTEAFF.

This clone was counted only a few times. CDR3: CASSLGQGVAQPQHF. The CDR3 DNA sequence: TGTGCCAGCAGCTTGGGACAGGGGGTCGCCCAGCCCCAGCATTTT. This rearrangement joins TRBV5-6 to TRBJ1-5; TRBD1 matches 9 bases. Looked up from germline, CDR1 is SGHDT and CDR2 is YYEEEE. Trimming cost V 0 bases and J 7 bases; bases outside gene matches: 5. The CDR3 totals 15 residues.

V is TRBV5-1 and J is TRBJ1-4; TRBD1 is a possible D gene (5 bases). The length of the CDR3 is 13 residues. The ends were cut back, 0 bases at V and 7 bases at J, with 7 bases in the middle. Germline lookup yields CDR1 SGHRS and CDR2 YFSETQ. CDR3 protein: CASSLGGGEKLFF. For the CDR3, the DNA is TGCGCCAGCAGCTTGGGCGGGGGTGAAAAACTGTTTTTT.

The chain combines TRBV9 with TRBJ2-5, with D perhaps matching TRBD2 (5 bases). V dropped 2 bases and J dropped 5 bases, with 16 bases sitting between them. Looked up from germline, CDR1 is SGDLS and CDR2 is YYNGEE. This CDR3 region has 15 residues. CDR3 DNA: TGTGCCAGCAGCGTGACGGGAACCCTTGCGGAGACCCAGTACTTC. The encoded protein is CASSVTGTLAETQYF. The variable domain in full, with the rest retrieved from reference TRBV9 and TRBJ2-5, is DSGVTQTPKHLITATGQRVTLRCSPRSGDLSVYWYQQSLDQGLQFLIQYYNGEERAKGNILERFSAQQFPDLHSELNLSSLELGDSALYFCASSVTGTLAETQYFGPGTRLLVL.

The CDR3 loop reads CASSLGGFGANVLTF. CDR3 DNA: TGTGCCAGCAGCTTAGGGGGCTTTGGGGCCAACGTCCTGACTTTC. The chain carries TRBV7-2 and TRBJ2-6, with D perhaps TRBD1 (5 bases). Germline V gives CDR1 SGHTA, CDR2 FQGNSA. Trimming shortened V by 1 base and J by 3 bases, and 7 bases separated the two germline ends. This CDR3 spans 15 amino acids.

The chain joins TRBV5-4 to TRBJ2-1, with TRBD1 matching over 8 bases. CDR1 is SGHNT and CDR2 is YYREEE in the germline V gene (reference sequence). The trim removed 2 bases at V and 4 bases at J, leaving 2 bases unmatched. The CDR3 length is 14 residues. CDR3 in DNA: TGTGCCAGCAGCTTAGGACAGGGTTACAATGAGCAGTTCTTC. Amino acid sequence: CASSLGQGYNEQFF. Filled out from reference TRBV5-4 and TRBJ2-1, the complete variable domain reads ETGVTQSPTHLIKTRGQQVTLRCSSQSGHNTVSWYQQALGQGPQFIFQYYREEENGRGNFPPRFSGLQFPNYSSELNVNALELDDSALYLCASSLGQGYNEQFFGPGTRLTVL.

V gene TRBV7-9 combines with J gene TRBJ1-4; 7 positions agree with TRBD1. V lost 5 bases, J lost 7 bases, and 13 bases stayed unmatched. This CDR3 spans 16 amino acids. In germline, CDR1 is SEHNR, CDR2 FQNEAQ (reference sequence). The CDR3 DNA reads as TGTGCCAGCAGCCCCCGGACAGGTTCGTCCGGTGAAAAACTGTTTTTT. The encoded protein is CASSPRTGSSGEKLFF. Together with reference TRBV7-9 and TRBJ1-4, the CDR3 gives the full variable domain: DTGVSQNPRHKITKRGQNVTFRCDPISEHNRLYWYRQTLGQGPEFLTYFQNEAQLEKSRLLSDRFSAERPKGSFSTLEIQRTEQGDSAMYLCASSPRTGSSGEKLFFGSGTQLSVL.

The chain has TRBV7-2 and TRBJ1-5, with D possibly matching TRBD1 (6 bases). V lost 5 bases, J lost 5 bases, and 10 bases lay in between. CDR1 and CDR2 (germline): SGHTA, FQGNSA. The CDR3 runs to 13 residues. The CDR3 reads CASSRGQDQPQHF. Here the CDR3 DNA reads TGTGCCAGCAGCCGGGGACAAGATCAGCCCCAGCATTTT.

The chain joins TRBV7-2 to TRBJ2-7; TRBD1 matches at 9 bases. The CDR3 extends over 16 amino acids. The trim removed 5 bases at V and 0 bases at J, leaving 8 bases unmatched. Germline loops: CDR1 SGHTA, CDR2 FQGNSA. For the CDR3, the DNA is TGTGCCAGCAGCCTCCAACAGGGGGCTTACTCCTACGAGCAGTACTTC. Protein: CASSLQQGAYSYEQYF.

The rearrangement links TRBV28 to TRBJ1-2; no reliable D call. The CDR3 has 14 residues. Germline values: CDR1 MDHEN, CDR2 SYDVKM. Trimming cost V 5 bases and J 5 bases, with 15 bases left between them. The CDR3 here is CASSMLEADYGYTF. The DNA for the CDR3 is TGTGCCAGCAGTATGCTGGAGGCAGATTATGGCTACACCTTC.

The chain recombines TRBV6-5 with TRBJ1-5, with TRBD1 identical over 9 bases. Unmatched junction bases numbered 7, after V lost 6 bases and J lost 7 bases. Germline V gene lookup returns CDR1 MNHEY and CDR2 SVGAGI. There are 14 residues in the CDR3. The CDR3 DNA sequence: TGTGCCAGCAGACGGGACAGGGAGGGACAGCCCCAGCATTTT. Its translation is CASRRDREGQPQHF.

The chain employs TRBV19 and TRBJ2-5; tentative D call: TRBD1 (8 bases). Germline V gene lookup returns CDR1 LNHDA and CDR2 SQIVND (reference sequence). Trimming cost V 7 bases and J 3 bases, with 15 bases left between them. The CDR3 covers 14 residues. The CDR3 DNA reads as TGTGCCAGTAATCAGGGGGCGGGAGAAGAGACCCAGTACTTC. Its translation: CASNQGAGEETQYF.

The chain links TRBV5-1 to TRBJ2-1; 7 bases agree with TRBD2. This CDR3 is built from 15 residues. V lost 0 bases, J lost 8 bases, and 8 bases stayed unmatched. CDR1 and CDR2 (germline): SGHRS, YFSETQ. In DNA form, the CDR3 reads TGCGCCAGCAGCTTGGGAGTGGGAGGGGTAGATGAGCAGTTCTTC. Protein: CASSLGVGGVDEQFF.

This chain connects TRBV4-3 to TRBJ2-7; TRBD2 agrees at 10 bases. The CDR3 is 19 residues long. Germline CDR1 is LGHNA and CDR2 is YSLEER. Trimming cost V 0 bases and J 1 base; bases outside gene matches: 12. The CDR3 nucleotides read TGCGCCAGCAGCCAAGATTTGGCTAGCGGGAGCACGTCGTCCTACGAGCAGTACTTC. Amino acids: CASSQDLASGSTSSYEQYF.

This chain links TRBV2 with TRBJ1-1; TRBD1 is a possible D gene (6 bases). Deletions cut 11 bases from V and 0 bases from J, with 13 bases between. This CDR3 comprises 13 residues. The V gene's germline CDR1 is SNHLY and CDR2 FYNNEI. The CDR3 region is CASQGDMNTEAFF. In nucleotides, the CDR3 is TGTGCCTCACAGGGAGACATGAACACTGAAGCTTTCTTT.

This clone has a handful of counts. J is TRBJ1-1 and V is TRBV3-1 (or the pseudogene TRBV3-2); D not certain. Germline CDR1 reads LGHDT; CDR2 reads YNNKEL (reference sequence). CDR3 length equals 11 residues. Trimming shortened V by 2 bases and J by 8 bases, and 6 bases separated the two germline ends. CDR3 region: CASSQNMEAFF. The CDR3 nucleotides are TGTGCCAGCAGCCAAAATATGGAAGCTTTCTTT.

The chain combines TRBV5-1 with TRBJ2-3; 12 positions agree with TRBD2. V shed 1 base and J 4 bases; nucleotides not matched to a gene: 4. The CDR3 contains 16 residues. The germline V gene has CDR1 SGHRS and CDR2 YFSETQ. CDR3 sequence: CASSLLLAGGSDTQYF. CDR3 nucleotide sequence: TGCGCCAGCAGCTTGTTGCTAGCGGGAGGGTCAGATACGCAGTATTTT. Full variable domain (missing parts from reference TRBV5-1 and TRBJ2-3): KAGVTQTPRYLIKTRGQQVTLSCSPISGHRSVSWYQQTPGQGLQFLFEYFSETQRNKGNFPGRFSGRQFSNSRSEMNVSTLELGDSALYLCASSLLLAGGSDTQYFGPGTRLTVL.

The gene calls are TRBV7-9 and TRBJ2-2; TRBD2 agrees at 7 bases. This CDR3 has 16 residues. Germline-derived CDR1 and CDR2 are SEHNR and FQNEAQ (reference sequence). V gave up 1 base and J gave up 3 bases; unmatched junction bases: 5. The CDR3 region has the DNA TGTGCCAGCAGCTTAGGCGCAGGGAGGGACACCGGGGAGCTGTTTTTT. It codes for CASSLGAGRDTGELFF.

The rearrangement joins TRBV24-1 to TRBJ1-2; D uncertain. CDR3 length: 13 amino acids. Germline V gene sequence: CDR1 KGHDR, CDR2 SFDVKD. Trimming took 9 bases from V and 4 from J, leaving 14 bases between them. This chain's CDR3 is CATSPGSGYGYTF. CDR3 nucleotides: TGTGCCACCTCGCCGGGTTCGGGCTATGGCTACACCTTC.

Here the CDR3 reads CASSLALYNEQFF. The CDR3 DNA reads TGTGCCAGCAGCCTAGCTCTGTACAATGAGCAGTTCTTC. V usage is TRBV9 and J usage is TRBJ2-1; the D gene is possibly TRBD2 (5 bases). The V end was cut by 4 bases, the J end by 4 bases, with 9 bases between. This CDR3 has 13 residues. The germline V gene has CDR1 SGDLS and CDR2 YYNGEE.

This clone was recorded once. V is TRBV7-9 and J is TRBJ1-2, with a weak D call TRBD1 (6 bases). CDR1 is SEHNR and CDR2 is FQNEAQ in the germline V gene (reference sequence). CDR3 length: 16 residues. V was cut by 5 bases and J by 0 bases, with 16 bases left in between. The CDR3 nucleotides read TGTGCCAGCAGCCTCCCAGGACAGCAAGCTAACTATGGCTACACCTTC. Translating gives CASSLPGQQANYGYTF.

The chain couples TRBV19 to TRBJ2-5; 12 bases map to TRBD2. Per germline, CDR1 LNHDA and CDR2 SQIVND (reference sequence). V dropped 5 bases and J dropped 5; count of bases not matched to a gene: 6. The CDR3 is 15 residues long. CDR3 protein: CASSSAGTSGETQYF. Here the CDR3 DNA reads TGTGCCAGTAGTTCCGCCGGGACTAGCGGGGAGACCCAGTACTTC.

The rearrangement links TRBV20-1 to TRBJ1-5; D is perhaps TRBD1 (6 bases). CDR1 and CDR2 (germline): DFQATT, SNEGSKA (reference sequence). V was pared by 3 bases and J by 0 bases, with 18 bases between. The length of the CDR3 is 17 residues. CDR3 DNA sequence: TGCAGTGCTAGTAAGGGGTCCAGGGGATATAGCAATCAGCCCCAGCATTTT. Translated, it gives CSASKGSRGYSNQPQHF.

V gene TRBV15 combines with J gene TRBJ1-1; 12 bases are shared with TRBD1. Germline assignment: CDR1 LNHNV and CDR2 YYDKDF (reference sequence). V was pared by 10 bases and J by 11 bases, with 14 bases of the junction left unmatched. CDR3 length: 14 amino acids. CDR3 DNA sequence: TGTGCCAGCACTCCCGGGACAGGGGGCGCGAGGGCTTTCTTT. Protein product: CASTPGTGGARAFF.

The chain combines TRBV19 with TRBJ1-4; 7 positions match TRBD1. The CDR3 is 15 amino acids. Looked up from germline, CDR1 is LNHDA and CDR2 is SQIVND (reference sequence). Trimming cost V 6 bases and J 5 bases; bases outside gene matches: 9. The CDR3 sequence is CASSLRTGGNEKLFF. CDR3 DNA sequence: TGTGCCAGTAGCCTGAGGACAGGAGGAAATGAAAAACTGTTTTTT.

The rearrangement links TRBV11-3 to TRBJ2-2; D may be TRBD2 (5 bases). V lost 6 bases and J 2 bases, leaving 10 bases between the germline ends. Germline V lookup: CDR1 SGHNT, CDR2 YENEEA. CDR3 length: 14 amino acids. This chain's CDR3 is CASSSSVNTGELFF. The CDR3 DNA reads as TGTGCCAGCAGTAGTAGCGTTAACACCGGGGAGCTGTTTTTT. The full variable domain, with the rest looked up from reference TRBV11-3 and TRBJ2-2, is EAGVVQSPRYKIIEKKQPVAFWCNPISGHNTLYWYLQNLGQGPELLIRYENEEAVDDSQLPKDRFSAERLKGVDSTLKIQPAELGDSAVYLCASSSSVNTGELFFGEGSRLTVL.

The chain carries TRBV14 and TRBJ2-1, with TRBD2 matching 15 bases. The V gene's germline CDR1 is SGHDN and CDR2 FVKESK. With 1 base clipped from V and 12 bases from J, the junction kept 7 bases outside the gene matches. The CDR3 totals 16 residues. The DNA of the CDR3 is TGTGCCAGCAGCCAAGCCGGGACTAGCGGGAGGACTAGGCAGTTCTTC. This encodes CASSQAGTSGRTRQFF.

The J gene is TRBJ2-3, the V gene TRBV4-2, with a possible D match to TRBD1 (6 bases). The CDR3 totals 14 residues. Between the trimmed V and J ends, which lost 0 bases and 7 bases, there was a span of 11 bases. Germline-derived CDR1 and CDR2 are LGHNA and YNFKEQ. The CDR3 region has the DNA TGTGCCAGCAGCCAAGATCAGGGGCAATATACGCAGTATTTT. This codes for CASSQDQGQYTQYF.

The chain is built from TRBV2 and TRBJ1-2, with D possibly TRBD1 on 6 matching bases. V lost 8 bases to trimming and J lost 4 bases, with 11 bases between them. CDR3 length equals 12 residues. Germline values: CDR1 SNHLY, CDR2 FYNNEI. In DNA form, the CDR3 reads TGTGCCAGCCACAGGGTTGGCTATGGCTACACCTTC. It yields the protein CASHRVGYGYTF.